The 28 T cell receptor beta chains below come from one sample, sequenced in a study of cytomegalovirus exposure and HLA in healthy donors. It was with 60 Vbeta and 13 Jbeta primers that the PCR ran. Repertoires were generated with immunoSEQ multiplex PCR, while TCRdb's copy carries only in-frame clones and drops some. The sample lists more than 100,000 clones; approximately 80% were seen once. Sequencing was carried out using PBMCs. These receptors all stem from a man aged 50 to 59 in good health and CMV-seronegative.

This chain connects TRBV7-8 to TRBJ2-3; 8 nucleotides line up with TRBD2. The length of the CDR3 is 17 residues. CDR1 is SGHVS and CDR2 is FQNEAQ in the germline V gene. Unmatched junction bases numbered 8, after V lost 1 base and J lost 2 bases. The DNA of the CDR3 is TGTGCCAGCAGCTTAGGGTTCGAGCGGGGGTCCACAGATACGCAGTATTTT. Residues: CASSLGFERGSTDTQYF.

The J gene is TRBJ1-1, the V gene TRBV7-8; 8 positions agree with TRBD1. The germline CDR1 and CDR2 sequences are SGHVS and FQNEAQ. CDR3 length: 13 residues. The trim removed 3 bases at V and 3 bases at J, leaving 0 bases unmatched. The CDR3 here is CASSLDRDTEAFF. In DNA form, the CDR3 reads TGTGCCAGCAGCTTGGACAGGGACACTGAAGCTTTCTTT. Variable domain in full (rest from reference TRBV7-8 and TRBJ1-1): GAGVSQSPRYKVAKRGQDVALRCDPISGHVSLFWYQQALGQGPEFLTYFQNEAQLDKSGLPSDRFFAERPEGSVSTLKIQRTQQEDSAVYLCASSLDRDTEAFFGQGTRLTVV.

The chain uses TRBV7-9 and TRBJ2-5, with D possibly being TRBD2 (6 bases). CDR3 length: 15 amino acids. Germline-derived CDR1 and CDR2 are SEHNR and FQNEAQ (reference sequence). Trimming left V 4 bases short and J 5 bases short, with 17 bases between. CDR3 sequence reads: CASSSVVGGSETQYF. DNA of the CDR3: TGTGCCAGCAGCTCCGTGGTCGGGGGAAGTGAGACCCAGTACTTC.

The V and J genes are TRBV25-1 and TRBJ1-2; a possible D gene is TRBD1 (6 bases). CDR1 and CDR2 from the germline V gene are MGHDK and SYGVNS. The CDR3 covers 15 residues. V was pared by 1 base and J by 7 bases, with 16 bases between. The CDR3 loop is CASSESRGATGGYTF. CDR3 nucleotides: TGTGCCAGCAGTGAATCACGAGGGGCGACAGGTGGCTACACCTTC.

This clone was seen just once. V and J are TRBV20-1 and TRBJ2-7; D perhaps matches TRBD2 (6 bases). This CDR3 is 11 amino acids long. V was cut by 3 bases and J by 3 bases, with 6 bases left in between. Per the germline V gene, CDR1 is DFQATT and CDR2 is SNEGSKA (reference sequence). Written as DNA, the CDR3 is TGCAGTGCTAGGGGGGGCTACGAGCAGTACTTC. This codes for CSARGGYEQYF.

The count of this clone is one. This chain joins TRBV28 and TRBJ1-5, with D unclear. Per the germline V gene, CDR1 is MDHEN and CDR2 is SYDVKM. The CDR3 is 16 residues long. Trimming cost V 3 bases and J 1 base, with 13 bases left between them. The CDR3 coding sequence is TGTGCCAGCAGTTTCATCGGTGAGCGGAGCAATCAGCCCCAGCATTTT. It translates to CASSFIGERSNQPQHF.

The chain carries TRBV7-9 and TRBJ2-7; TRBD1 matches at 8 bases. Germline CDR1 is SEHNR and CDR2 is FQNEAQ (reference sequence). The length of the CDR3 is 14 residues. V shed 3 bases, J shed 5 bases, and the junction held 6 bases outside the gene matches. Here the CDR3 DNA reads TGTGCCAGCAGCTTCCAGGGGACAGGCAACGAGCAGTACTTC. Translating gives CASSFQGTGNEQYF.

The CDR3 loop reads CASSEGTGQPQHF. The CDR3 DNA follows: TGTGCCAGCAGTGAAGGAACAGGTCAGCCCCAGCATTTT. V and J are TRBV6-1 and TRBJ1-5, with D possibly matching TRBD1 (5 bases). The CDR3 length is 13 residues. Germline V CDR1 and CDR2: MNHNS, SASEGT. The V end was cut by 1 base, the J end by 6 bases, with 7 bases between.

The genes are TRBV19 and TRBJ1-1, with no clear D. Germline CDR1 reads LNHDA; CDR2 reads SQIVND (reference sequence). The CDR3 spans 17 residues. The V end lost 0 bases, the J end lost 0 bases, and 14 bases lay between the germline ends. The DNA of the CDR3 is TGTGCCAGTAGTATAGACGCAGGTACCTCCTTGAACACTGAAGCTTTCTTT. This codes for CASSIDAGTSLNTEAFF.

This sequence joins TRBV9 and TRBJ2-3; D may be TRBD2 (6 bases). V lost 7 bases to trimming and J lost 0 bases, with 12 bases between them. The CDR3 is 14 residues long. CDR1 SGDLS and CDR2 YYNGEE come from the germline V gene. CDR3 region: CASGDLTSTDTQYF. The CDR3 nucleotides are TGTGCCAGCGGGGACTTAACGAGCACAGATACGCAGTATTTT.

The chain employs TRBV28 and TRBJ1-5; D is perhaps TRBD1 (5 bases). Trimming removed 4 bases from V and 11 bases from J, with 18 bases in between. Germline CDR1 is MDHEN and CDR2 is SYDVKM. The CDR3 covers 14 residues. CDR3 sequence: CASSSLSAVRAQHF. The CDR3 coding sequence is TGTGCCAGCAGTTCCTTGAGCGCGGTCAGGGCCCAGCATTTT.

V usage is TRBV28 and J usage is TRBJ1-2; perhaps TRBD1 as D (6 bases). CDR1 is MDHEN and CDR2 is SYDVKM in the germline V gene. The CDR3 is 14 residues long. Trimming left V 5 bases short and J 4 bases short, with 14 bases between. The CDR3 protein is CASSLGQTIYGYTF. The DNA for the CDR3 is TGTGCCAGCAGTCTAGGACAGACAATCTATGGCTACACCTTC.

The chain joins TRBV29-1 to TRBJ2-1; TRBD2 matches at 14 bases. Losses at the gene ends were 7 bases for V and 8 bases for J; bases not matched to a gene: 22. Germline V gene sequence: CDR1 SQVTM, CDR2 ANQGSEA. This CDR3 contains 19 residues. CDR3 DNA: TGCAGCGCCAAGAAAACCGGACCGGGACTAGCGGGAGTAAGGGATGAGCAGTTCTTC. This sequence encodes CSAKKTGPGLAGVRDEQFF.

In DNA, the CDR3 is TGTGCCAGCAGCCCACGGAGATTAGGAGGAAACACCATATATTTT. Translated: CASSPRRLGGNTIYF. The V gene is TRBV9, the J gene TRBJ1-3; no clear D gene. Per germline, CDR1 SGDLS and CDR2 YYNGEE. The V gene lost 4 bases and the J gene lost 4 bases, with 15 bases spanning the gap. CDR3 length: 15 residues. The full variable domain, rest sourced from reference TRBV9 and TRBJ1-3, is DSGVTQTPKHLITATGQRVTLRCSPRSGDLSVYWYQQSLDQGLQFLIQYYNGEERAKGNILERFSAQQFPDLHSELNLSSLELGDSALYFCASSPRRLGGNTIYFGEGSWLTVV.

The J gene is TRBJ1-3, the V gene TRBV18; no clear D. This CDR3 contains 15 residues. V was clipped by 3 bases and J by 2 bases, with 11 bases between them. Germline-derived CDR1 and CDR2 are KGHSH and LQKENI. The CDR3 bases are TGTGCCAGCTCACCTTTGGGCGCAACTGGAAACACCATATATTTT. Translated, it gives CASSPLGATGNTIYF.

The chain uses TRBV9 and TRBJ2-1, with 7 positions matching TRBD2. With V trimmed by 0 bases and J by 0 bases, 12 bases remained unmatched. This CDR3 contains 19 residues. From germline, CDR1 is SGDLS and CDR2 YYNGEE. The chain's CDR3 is CASSVEGLGGRSSYNEQFF. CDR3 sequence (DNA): TGTGCCAGCAGCGTAGAGGGTCTAGGCGGGAGAAGCTCCTACAATGAGCAGTTCTTC.

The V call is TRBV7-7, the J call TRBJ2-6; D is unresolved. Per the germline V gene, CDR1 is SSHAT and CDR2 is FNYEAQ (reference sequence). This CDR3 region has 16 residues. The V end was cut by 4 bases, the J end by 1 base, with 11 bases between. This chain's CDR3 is CASSSNSVSGANVLTF. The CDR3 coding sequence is TGTGCCAGCAGCTCCAACAGTGTTTCTGGGGCCAACGTCCTGACTTTC.

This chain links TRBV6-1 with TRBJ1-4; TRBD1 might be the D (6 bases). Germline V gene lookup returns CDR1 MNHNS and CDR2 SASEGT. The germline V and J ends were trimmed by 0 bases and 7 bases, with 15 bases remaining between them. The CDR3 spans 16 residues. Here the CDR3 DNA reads TGTGCCAGCAGTGAAGCGGACAGTCCTTTGGGTGAAAAACTGTTTTTT. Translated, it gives CASSEADSPLGEKLFF.

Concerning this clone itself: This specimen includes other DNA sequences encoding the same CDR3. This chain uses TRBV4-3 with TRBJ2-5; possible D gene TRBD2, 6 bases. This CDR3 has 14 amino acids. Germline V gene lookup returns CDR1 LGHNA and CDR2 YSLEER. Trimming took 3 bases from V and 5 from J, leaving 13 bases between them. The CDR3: CASSQDTSRETQYF. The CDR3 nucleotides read TGCGCCAGCAGCCAGGATACTAGCAGGGAGACCCAGTACTTC.

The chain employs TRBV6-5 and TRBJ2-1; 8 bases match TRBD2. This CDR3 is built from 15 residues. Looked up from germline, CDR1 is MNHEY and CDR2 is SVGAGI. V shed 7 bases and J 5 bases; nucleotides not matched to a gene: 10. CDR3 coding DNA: TGTGCCAGCATCCGGGGGGGAGGGCCAAACAATGAGCAGTTCTTC. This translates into CASIRGGGPNNEQFF.

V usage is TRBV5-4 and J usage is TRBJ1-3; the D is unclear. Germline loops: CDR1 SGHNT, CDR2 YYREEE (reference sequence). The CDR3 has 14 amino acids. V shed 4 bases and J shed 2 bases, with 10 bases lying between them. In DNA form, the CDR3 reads TGTGCCAGCAGCAACCCGAGCACTGGAAACACCATATATTTT. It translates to CASSNPSTGNTIYF.

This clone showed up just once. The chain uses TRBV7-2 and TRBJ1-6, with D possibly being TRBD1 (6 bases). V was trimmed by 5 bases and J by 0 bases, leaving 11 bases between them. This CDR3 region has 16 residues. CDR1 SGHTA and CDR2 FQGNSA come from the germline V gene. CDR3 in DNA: TGTGCCAGCAGCCGTGGACAGCTCTCCTATAATTCACCCCTCCACTTT. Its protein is CASSRGQLSYNSPLHF.

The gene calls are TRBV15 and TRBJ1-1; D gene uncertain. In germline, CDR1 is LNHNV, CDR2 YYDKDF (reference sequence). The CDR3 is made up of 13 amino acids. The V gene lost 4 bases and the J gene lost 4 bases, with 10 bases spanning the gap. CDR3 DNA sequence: TGTGCCACCAGCATTGAGGAGGGCACTGAAGCTTTCTTT. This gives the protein CATSIEEGTEAFF.

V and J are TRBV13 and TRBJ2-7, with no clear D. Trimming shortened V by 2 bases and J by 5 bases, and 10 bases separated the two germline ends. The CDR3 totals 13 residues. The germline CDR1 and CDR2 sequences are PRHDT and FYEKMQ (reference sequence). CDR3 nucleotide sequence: TGTGCCAGCAGCTTATTGAATAGCCACGAGCAGTACTTC. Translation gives CASSLLNSHEQYF.

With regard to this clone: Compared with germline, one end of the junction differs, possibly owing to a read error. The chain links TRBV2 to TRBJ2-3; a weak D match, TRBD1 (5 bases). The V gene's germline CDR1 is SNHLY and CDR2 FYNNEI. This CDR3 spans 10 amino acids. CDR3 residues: CASKGRTMHF. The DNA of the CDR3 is TGTGCCAGCAAGGGAAGGACAATGCATTTT.

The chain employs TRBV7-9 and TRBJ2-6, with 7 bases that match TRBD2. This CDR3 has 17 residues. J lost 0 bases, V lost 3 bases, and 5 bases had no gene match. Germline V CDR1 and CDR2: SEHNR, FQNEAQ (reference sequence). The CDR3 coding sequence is TGTGCCAGCAGCTTTGCGGGGGTCCGCTCTGGGGCCAACGTCCTGACTTTC. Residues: CASSFAGVRSGANVLTF.

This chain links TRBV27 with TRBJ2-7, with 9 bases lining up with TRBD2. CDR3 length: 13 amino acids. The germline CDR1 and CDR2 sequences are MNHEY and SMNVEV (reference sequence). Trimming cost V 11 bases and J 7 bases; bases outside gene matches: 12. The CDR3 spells CAAGIAGVREQYF. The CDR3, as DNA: TGTGCCGCCGGGATAGCGGGAGTGAGGGAGCAGTACTTC.

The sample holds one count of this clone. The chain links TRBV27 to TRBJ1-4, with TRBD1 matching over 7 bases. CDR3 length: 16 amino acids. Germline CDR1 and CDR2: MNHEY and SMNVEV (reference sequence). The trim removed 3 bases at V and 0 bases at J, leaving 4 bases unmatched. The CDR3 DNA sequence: TGTGCCAGCAGTTTCGACAGGGTTGCAACTAATGAAAAACTGTTTTTT. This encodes CASSFDRVATNEKLFF. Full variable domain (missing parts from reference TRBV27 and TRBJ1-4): EAQVTQNPRYLITVTGKKLTVTCSQNMNHEYMSWYRQDPGLGLRQIYYSMNVEVTDKGDVPEGYKVSRKEKRNFPLILESPSPNQTSLYFCASSFDRVATNEKLFFGSGTQLSVL.